This TCR beta chain was recorded in a study of blood T cells in healthy people across ages. General study points: The long-lived group displayed more naive CD4+ cells, plus higher diversity, than the aged donors did. One million T cells yielded diversity estimates that were considered underestimates. TCR beta diversity, measured per million T cells, fell in a roughly linear way with age.

This CDR3 comprises 15 residues. The germline V gene has CDR1 MGHRA and CDR2 YSYEKL. The germline V and J ends were trimmed by 2 bases and 4 bases, with 11 bases remaining between them. About this clonotype: Its antigen is as yet unknown.

Extractions gave at least 5.5 micrograms of total RNA per sample. Through a sample-barcoded 5' primer and a J-beta primer mix, a second PCR was run for about 6 to 12 cycles. TCRdb reprocessed the 5' RACE reads with MiXCR, giving one entry per CDR3 protein. The sample lists around 1,700,000 distinct CDR3 sequences, roughly 27% seen once, with less than 9.5% in the top ten. The sample was blood. This sequence originates from a woman aged 25 to 39 in good health. The V and J genes are TRBV4-1 and TRBJ1-4; D may be TRBD1 (5 bases). The CDR3: CASSQLGHFNEKLFF. The CDR3 DNA reads as TGCGCCAGCAGCCAACTGGGGCACTTTAATGAAAAACTGTTTTTT.